The T cell receptor beta chain under discussion was sequenced for a study of vaccination effects on CD4 cells after COVID-19. Assay: immunoSEQ multiplex PCR; the TCRdb copy retains only in-frame clones and omits some. Among under 40,000 clones listed, 70% to 85% were seen once. This CDR3 has 13 amino acids. The germline V gene encodes CDR1 MRHNA and CDR2 SNTAGT. J was trimmed by 5 bases and V by 5 bases; bases with no gene match: 3. ViraFEST used viral peptide pools to expand antigen-specific CD4+ T cells before sequencing. Subsequent to ten to eleven days of culture, CD4+ T cells were isolated. Each participant was given two doses of one vaccine (BNT162b2 or mRNA-1273). This clone came up a few times. Its specificity is unknown.

This TCR came from a human donor who received a COVID-19 vaccine. Some clones in this sample may be carry-over from other donors' samples. The source material was CD4+ T cells from PBMCs cultured with HCoV-NL63 spike peptides, sampled after COVID-19 vaccination. V usage is TRBV6-4 and J usage is TRBJ2-7; 10 bases map to TRBD2. CDR3 coding DNA: TGTGCCAGCAGTAGCGGGGGGGCGGACGAGCAGTACGTC. Translating it yields CASSSGGADEQYV.